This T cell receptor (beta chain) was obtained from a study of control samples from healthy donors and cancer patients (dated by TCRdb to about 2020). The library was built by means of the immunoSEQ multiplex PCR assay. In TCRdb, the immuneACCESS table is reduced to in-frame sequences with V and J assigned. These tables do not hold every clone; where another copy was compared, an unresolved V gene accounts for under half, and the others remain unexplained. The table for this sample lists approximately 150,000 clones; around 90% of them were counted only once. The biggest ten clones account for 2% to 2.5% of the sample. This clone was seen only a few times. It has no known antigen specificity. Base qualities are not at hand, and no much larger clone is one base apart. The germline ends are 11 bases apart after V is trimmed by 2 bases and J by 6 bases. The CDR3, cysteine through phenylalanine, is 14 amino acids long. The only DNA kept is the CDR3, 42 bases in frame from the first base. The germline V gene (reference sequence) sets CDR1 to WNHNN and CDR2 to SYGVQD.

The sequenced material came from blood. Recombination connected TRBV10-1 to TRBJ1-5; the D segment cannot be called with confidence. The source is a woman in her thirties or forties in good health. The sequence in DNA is TGCGCCAGCAGTGAGGGGGTCGATGGTCAGCCCCAGCATTTT. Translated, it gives CASSEGVDGQPQHF.